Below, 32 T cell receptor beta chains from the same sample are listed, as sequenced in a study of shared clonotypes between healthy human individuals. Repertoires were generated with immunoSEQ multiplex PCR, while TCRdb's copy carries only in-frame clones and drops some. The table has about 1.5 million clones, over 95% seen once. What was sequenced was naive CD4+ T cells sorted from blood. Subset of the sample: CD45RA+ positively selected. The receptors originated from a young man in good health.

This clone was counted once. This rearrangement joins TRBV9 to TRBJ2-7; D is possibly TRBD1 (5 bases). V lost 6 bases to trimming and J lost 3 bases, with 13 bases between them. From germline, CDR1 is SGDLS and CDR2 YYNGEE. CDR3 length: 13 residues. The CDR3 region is CASNPRESYEQYF. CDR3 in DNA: TGTGCCAGCAACCCCAGGGAAAGCTACGAGCAGTACTTC.

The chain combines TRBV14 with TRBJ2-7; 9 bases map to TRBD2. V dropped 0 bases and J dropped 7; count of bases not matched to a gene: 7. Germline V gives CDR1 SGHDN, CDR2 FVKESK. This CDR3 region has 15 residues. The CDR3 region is CASSQDLAGLGEQYF. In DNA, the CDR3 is TGTGCCAGCAGCCAAGATCTAGCGGGACTTGGGGAGCAGTACTTC.

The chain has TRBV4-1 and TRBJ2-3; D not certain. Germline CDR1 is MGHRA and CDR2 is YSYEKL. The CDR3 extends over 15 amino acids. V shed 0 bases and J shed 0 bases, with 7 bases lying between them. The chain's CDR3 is CASSQETASTDTQYF. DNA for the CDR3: TGCGCCAGCAGCCAAGAAACAGCCAGCACAGATACGCAGTATTTT.

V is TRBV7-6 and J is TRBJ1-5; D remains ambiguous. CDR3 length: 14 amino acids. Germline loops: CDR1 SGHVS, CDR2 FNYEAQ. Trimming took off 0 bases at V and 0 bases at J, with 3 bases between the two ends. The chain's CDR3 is CASSLAPSNQPQHF. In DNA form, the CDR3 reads TGTGCCAGCAGCTTAGCCCCTAGCAATCAGCCCCAGCATTTT.

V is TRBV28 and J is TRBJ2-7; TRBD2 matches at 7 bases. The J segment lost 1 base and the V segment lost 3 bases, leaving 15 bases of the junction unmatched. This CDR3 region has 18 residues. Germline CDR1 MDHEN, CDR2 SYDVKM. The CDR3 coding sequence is TGTGCCAGCAGTTTTACCAATCGGATAGCGGGTGGGTCCTACGAGCAGTACTTC. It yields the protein CASSFTNRIAGGSYEQYF.

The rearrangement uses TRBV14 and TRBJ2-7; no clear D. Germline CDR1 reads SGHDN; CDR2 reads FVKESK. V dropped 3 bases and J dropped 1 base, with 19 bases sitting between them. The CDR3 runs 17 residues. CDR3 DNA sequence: TGTGCCAGCAGCCACTCAAGGAGTCCAGGACCTTCCTACGAGCAGTACTTC. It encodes CASSHSRSPGPSYEQYF.

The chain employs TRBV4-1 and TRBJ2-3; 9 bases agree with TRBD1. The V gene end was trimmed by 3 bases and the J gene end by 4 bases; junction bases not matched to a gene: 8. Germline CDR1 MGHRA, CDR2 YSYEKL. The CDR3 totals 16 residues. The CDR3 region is CASSQEGQGKADTQYF. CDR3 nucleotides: TGCGCCAGCAGCCAGGAAGGACAGGGGAAGGCAGATACGCAGTATTTT.

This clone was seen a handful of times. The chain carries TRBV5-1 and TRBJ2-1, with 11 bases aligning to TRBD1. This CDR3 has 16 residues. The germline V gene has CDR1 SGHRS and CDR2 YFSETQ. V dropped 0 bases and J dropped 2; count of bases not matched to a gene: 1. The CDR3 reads CASSLGTGGAYNEQFF. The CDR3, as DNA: TGCGCCAGCAGCTTGGGGACAGGGGGCGCCTACAATGAGCAGTTCTTC.

This CDR3 is CASSPALYGEQYF. In DNA form, the CDR3 reads TGTGCCAGCTCACCTGCGCTATATGGAGAGCAGTACTTC. The chain uses TRBV18 and TRBJ2-7; unclear D gene. Germline V gives CDR1 KGHSH, CDR2 LQKENI. The CDR3 length is 13 residues. V lost 3 bases, J lost 7 bases, and 13 bases lay in between.

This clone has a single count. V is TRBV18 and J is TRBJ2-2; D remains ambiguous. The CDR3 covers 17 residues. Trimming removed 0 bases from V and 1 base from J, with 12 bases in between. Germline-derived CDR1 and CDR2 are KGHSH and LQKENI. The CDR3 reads CASSPPGRPMNTGELFF. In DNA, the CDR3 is TGTGCCAGCTCACCACCGGGAAGACCGATGAACACCGGGGAGCTGTTTTTT.

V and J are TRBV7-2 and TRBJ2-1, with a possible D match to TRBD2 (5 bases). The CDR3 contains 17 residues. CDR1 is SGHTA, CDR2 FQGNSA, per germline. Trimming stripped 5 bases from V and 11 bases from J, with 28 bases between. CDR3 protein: CASSPRLLWAELGKQFF. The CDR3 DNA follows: TGTGCCAGCAGCCCCCGTCTTCTGTGGGCTGAACTAGGGAAGCAGTTCTTC.

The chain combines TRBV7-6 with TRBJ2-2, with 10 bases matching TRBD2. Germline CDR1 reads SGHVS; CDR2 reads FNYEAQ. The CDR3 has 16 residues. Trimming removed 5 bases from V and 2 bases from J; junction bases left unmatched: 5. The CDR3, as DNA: TGTGCCAGCAGCCCCCGGACTAGCGGTAACACCGGGGAGCTGTTTTTT. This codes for CASSPRTSGNTGELFF. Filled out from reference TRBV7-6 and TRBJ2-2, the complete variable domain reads GAGVSQSPRYKVTKRGQDVALRCDPISGHVSLYWYRQALGQGPEFLTYFNYEAQQDKSGLPNDRFSAERPEGSISTLTIQRTEQRDSAMYRCASSPRTSGNTGELFFGEGSRLTVL.

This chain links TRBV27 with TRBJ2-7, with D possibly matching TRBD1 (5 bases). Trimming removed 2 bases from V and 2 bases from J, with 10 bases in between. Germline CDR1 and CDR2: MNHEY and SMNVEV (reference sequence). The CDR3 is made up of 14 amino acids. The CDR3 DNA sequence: TGTGCCAGCAGTTTAGCGACAGTACCCTACGAGCAGTACTTC. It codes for CASSLATVPYEQYF.

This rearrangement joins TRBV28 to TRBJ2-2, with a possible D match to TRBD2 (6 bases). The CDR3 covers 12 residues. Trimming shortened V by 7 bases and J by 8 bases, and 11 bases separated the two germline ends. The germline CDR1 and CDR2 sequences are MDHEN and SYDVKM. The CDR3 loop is CASTLRGGELFF. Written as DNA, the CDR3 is TGTGCCAGCACCCTCCGGGGGGGGGAGCTGTTTTTT.

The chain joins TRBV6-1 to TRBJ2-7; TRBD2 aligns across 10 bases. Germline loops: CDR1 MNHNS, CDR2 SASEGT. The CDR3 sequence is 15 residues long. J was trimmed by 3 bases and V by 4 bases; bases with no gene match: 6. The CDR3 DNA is TGTGCCAGCAGTGCGCTAGCGGGAGCTCTCTACGAGCAGTACTTC. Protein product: CASSALAGALYEQYF.

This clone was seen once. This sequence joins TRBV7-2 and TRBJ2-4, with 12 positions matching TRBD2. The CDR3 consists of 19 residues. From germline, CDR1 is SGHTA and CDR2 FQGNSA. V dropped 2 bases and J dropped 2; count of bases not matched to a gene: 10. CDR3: CASSLWLAGGEGTKNIQYF. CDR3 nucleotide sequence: TGTGCCAGCAGCTTATGGCTAGCGGGAGGGGAAGGGACCAAAAACATTCAGTACTTC.

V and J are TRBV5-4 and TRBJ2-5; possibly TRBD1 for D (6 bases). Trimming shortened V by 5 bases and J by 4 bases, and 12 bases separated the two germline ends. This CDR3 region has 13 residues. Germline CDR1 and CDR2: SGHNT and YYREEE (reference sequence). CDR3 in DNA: TGTGCCAGCAGTAACCGGACAGCAGAGACCCAGTACTTC. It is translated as CASSNRTAETQYF.

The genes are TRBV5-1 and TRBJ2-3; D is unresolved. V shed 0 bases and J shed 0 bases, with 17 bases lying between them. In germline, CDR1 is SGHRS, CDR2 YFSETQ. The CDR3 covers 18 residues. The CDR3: CASSLASVAKVSTDTQYF. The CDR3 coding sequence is TGCGCCAGCAGCTTGGCGTCGGTAGCAAAAGTTAGCACAGATACGCAGTATTTT. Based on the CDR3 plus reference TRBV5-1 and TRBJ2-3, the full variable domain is KAGVTQTPRYLIKTRGQQVTLSCSPISGHRSVSWYQQTPGQGLQFLFEYFSETQRNKGNFPGRFSGRQFSNSRSEMNVSTLELGDSALYLCASSLASVAKVSTDTQYFGPGTRLTVL.

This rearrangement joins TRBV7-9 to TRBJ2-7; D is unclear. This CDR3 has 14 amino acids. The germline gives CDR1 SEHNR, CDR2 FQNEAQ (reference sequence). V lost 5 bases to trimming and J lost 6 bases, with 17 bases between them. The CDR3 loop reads CASSPETPVPEQYF. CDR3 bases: TGTGCCAGCAGCCCCGAGACTCCAGTACCCGAGCAGTACTTC.

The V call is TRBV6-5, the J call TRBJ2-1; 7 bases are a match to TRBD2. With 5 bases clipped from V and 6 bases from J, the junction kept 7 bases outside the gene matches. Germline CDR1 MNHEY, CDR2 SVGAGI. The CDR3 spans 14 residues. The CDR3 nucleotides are TGTGCCAGCAGTGAAGGACTAGTAGGCAATGAGCAGTTCTTC. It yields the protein CASSEGLVGNEQFF.

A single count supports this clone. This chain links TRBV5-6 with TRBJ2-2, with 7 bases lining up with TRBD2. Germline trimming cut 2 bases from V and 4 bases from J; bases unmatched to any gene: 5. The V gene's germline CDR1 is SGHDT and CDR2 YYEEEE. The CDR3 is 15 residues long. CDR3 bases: TGTGCCAGCAGCTTTGGGCCGGGGGGCACCGGGGAGCTGTTTTTT. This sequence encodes CASSFGPGGTGELFF.

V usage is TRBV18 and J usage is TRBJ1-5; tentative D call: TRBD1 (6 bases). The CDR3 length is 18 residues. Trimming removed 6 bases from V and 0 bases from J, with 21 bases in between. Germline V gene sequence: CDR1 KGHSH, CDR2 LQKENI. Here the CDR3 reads CASSFGHGSDSSNQPQHF. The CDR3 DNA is TGTGCCAGCTCGTTCGGACACGGATCGGACAGTAGCAATCAGCCCCAGCATTTT.

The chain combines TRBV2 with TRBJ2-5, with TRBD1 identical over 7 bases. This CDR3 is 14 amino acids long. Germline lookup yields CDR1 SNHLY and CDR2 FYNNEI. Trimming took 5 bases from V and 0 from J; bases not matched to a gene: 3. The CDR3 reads CASSRTGHQETQYF. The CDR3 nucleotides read TGTGCCAGCAGTCGGACAGGTCACCAAGAGACCCAGTACTTC. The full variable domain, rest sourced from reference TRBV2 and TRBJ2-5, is EPEVTQTPSHQVTQMGQEVILRCVPISNHLYFYWYRQILGQKVEFLVSFYNNEISEKSEIFDDQFSVERPDGSNFTLKIRSTKLEDSAMYFCASSRTGHQETQYFGPGTRLLVL.

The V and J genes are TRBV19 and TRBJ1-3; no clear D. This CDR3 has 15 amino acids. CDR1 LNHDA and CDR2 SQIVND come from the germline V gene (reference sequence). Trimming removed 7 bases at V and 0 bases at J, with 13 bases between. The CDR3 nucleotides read TGTGCCAGTACCCCGGACCGTACCTCTGGAAACACCATATATTTT. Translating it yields CASTPDRTSGNTIYF.

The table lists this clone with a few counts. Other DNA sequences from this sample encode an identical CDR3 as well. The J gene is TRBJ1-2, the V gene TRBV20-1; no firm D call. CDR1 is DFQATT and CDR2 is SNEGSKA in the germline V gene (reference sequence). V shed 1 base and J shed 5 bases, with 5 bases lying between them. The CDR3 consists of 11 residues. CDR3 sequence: CSARVGYGYTF. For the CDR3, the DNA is TGCAGTGCTAGAGTGGGGTATGGCTACACCTTC.

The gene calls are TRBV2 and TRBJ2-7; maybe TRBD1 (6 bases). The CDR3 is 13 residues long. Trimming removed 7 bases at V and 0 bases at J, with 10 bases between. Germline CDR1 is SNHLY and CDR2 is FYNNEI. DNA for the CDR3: TGTGCCAGCAAAAGGACAGCCTCCTACGAGCAGTACTTC. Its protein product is CASKRTASYEQYF.

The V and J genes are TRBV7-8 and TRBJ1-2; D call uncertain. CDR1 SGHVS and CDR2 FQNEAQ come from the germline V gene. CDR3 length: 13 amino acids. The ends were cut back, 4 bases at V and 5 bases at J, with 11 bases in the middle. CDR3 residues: CASSSSGDYGYTF. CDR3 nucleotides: TGTGCCAGCAGCTCTTCCGGAGATTATGGCTACACCTTC.

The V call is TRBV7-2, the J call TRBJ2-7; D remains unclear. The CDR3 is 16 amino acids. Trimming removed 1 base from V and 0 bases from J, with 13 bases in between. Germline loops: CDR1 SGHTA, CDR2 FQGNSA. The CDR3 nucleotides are TGTGCCAGCAGCTTAGTATCCCGTTACCCCTCCTACGAGCAGTACTTC. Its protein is CASSLVSRYPSYEQYF.

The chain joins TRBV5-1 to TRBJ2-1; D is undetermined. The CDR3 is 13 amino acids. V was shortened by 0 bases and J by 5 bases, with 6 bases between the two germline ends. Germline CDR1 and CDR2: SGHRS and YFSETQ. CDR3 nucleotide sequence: TGCGCCAGCAGCTTGGATGGGGACAATGAGCAGTTCTTC. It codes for CASSLDGDNEQFF.

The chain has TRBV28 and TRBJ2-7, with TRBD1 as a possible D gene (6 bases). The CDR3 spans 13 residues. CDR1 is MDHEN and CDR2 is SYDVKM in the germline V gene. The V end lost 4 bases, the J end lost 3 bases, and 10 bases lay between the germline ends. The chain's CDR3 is CASSWGRGYEQYF. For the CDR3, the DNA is TGTGCCAGCAGTTGGGGCAGGGGCTACGAGCAGTACTTC.

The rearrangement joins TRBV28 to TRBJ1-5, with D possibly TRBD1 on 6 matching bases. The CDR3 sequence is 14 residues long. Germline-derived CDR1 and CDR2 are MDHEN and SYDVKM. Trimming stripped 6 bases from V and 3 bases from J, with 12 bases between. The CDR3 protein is CASRPGQTNQPQHF. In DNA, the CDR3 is TGTGCCAGCAGGCCGGGACAAACCAATCAGCCCCAGCATTTT.

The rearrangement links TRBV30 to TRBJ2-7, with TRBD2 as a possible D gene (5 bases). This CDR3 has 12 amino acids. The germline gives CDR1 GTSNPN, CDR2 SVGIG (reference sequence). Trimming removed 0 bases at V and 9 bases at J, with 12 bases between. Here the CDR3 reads CAWSVLGVGQYF. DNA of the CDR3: TGTGCCTGGAGTGTACTGGGAGTGGGGCAGTACTTC.